This T cell receptor (beta chain) was recovered during a study of blood T cell repertoires in COVID-19 (dated by TCRdb to between 2020 and 2021). Turning to the overall study: Samples covering the acute and convalescent phases of COVID-19 were provided by collaborators in the United States, Italy and Spain. The material from the prospective study consisted of cDNA or gDNA derived from T cells, B-cell-depleted T cells, or PBMCs. Subjects who had been exposed to COVID-19, were actively infected with it, or had recovered from it provided the deeply sampled blood TCRbeta repertoires that made up the dataset. The repertoires were released in a freely available public database intended as a resource for research on the immune response to SARS-CoV-2. Samples were obtained from the ongoing ImmuneRACE study (first 160 participants) and from 950 to 1,500 subjects provided by 6 global collaborators. A de-identified subject ID, COVID-19 status, age in years and sex were almost always included in the sample metadata. Where available, HLA class I and class II types were obtained from metadata supplied by the sample provider rather than from assay-based typing.

TCRbeta CDR3 regions were amplified from genomic DNA by means of the immunoSEQ Assay, a bias-controlled multiplex PCR. The published analysis was carried out like this. The number of nucleated cells in each sample was estimated by amplification of reference gene primers within the assay. To quantify the absolute abundance of each unique TCRbeta CDR3 rearrangement, sequence reads were collapsed and filtered. For each sample, productive Simpson clonality was calculated as the square root of Simpson's diversity index over productive rearrangements. In its TCRdb copy, this immuneACCESS table keeps in-frame sequences only and misses some clones. Where compared with another copy, unresolved V genes explain less than half of these, and the others have no known cause. V and J calls and clone size come straight from that table; D and trimming were deduced from the DNA. Across this sample there are about 34,000 clones, with approximately 77% seen only once. 16% of the sample lies in the top ten.

Collaborating institutions collected whole blood in K2EDTA tubes following their own protocols. For TCRbeta analysis, collaborator samples were shipped as frozen whole blood, as isolated PBMCs, or as DNA extracted from either sample type. Overall results and qualifications from the work: The amount of clinical and demographic metadata varied by source and participant and was provided uncurated.

Taken from the germline V gene, the CDR1 and CDR2 loops are KGHSH and LQKENI. Counted from cysteine to phenylalanine, this CDR3 has 14 amino acids. Just CDR3 DNA is preserved here, 42 bases in frame from base 1. Compared with germline, V lacks 4 bases and J lacks 5 bases; bases without a gene match: 5. A remark on this clone: Its antigen is not yet known. Base qualities are not at hand, and no much larger clone is one base apart.

This clonotype was obtained from a human donor in a cohort sampled during active COVID-19. The sequence links TRBV18 to TRBJ2-7, with 10 bases in between that match TRBD1. Material for sequencing was peripheral blood. Here is the DNA: TGTGCCAGCTCACTGGACAGGGGGAATCACGAGCAGTACTTC. This gives the protein CASSLDRGNHEQYF.